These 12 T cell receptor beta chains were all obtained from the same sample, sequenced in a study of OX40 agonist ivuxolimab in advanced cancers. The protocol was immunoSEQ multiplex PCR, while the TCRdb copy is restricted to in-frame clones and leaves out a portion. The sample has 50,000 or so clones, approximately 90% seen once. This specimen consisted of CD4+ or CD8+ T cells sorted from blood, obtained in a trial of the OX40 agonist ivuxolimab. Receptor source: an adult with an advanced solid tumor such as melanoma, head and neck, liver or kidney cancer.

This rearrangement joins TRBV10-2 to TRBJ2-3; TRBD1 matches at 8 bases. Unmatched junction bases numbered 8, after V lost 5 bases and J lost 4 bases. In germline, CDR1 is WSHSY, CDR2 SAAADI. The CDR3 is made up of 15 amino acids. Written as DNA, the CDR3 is TGCGCCAGCAGTCGTACTACGACAGGGGCAGATACGCAGTATTTT. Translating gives CASSRTTTGADTQYF.

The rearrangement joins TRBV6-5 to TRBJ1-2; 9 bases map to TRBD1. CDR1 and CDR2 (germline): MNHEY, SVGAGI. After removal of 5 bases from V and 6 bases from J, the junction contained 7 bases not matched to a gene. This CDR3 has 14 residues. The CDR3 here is CASSLWTGANGYTF. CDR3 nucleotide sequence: TGTGCCAGCAGTCTCTGGACAGGGGCAAATGGCTACACCTTC.

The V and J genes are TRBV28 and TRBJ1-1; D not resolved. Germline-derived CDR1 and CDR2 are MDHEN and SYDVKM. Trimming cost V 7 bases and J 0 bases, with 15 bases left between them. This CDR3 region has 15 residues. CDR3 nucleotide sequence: TGTGCCAGCACCTTAAGGATAGGGATGAACACTGAAGCTTTCTTT. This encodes CASTLRIGMNTEAFF. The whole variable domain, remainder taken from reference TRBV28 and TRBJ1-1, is DVKVTQSSRYLVKRTGEKVFLECVQDMDHENMFWYRQDPGLGLRLIYFSYDVKMKEKGDIPEGYSVSREKKERFSLILESASTNQTSMYLCASTLRIGMNTEAFFGQGTRLTVV.

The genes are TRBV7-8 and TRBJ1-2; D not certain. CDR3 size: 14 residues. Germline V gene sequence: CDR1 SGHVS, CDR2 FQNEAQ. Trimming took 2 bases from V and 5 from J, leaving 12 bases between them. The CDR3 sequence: CASSLNGDYYGYTF. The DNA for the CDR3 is TGTGCCAGCAGCTTAAACGGGGATTATTATGGCTACACCTTC.

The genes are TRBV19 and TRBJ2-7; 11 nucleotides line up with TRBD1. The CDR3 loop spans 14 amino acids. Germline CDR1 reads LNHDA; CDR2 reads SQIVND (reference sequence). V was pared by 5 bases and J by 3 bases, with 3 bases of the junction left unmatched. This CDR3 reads CASSSGTGGYEQYF. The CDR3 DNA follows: TGTGCCAGTAGTTCTGGGACAGGGGGCTACGAGCAGTACTTC. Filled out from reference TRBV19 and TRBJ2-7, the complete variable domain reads DGGITQSPKYLFRKEGQNVTLSCEQNLNHDAMYWYRQDPGQGLRLIYYSQIVNDFQKGDIAEGYSVSREKKESFPLTVTSAQKNPTAFYLCASSSGTGGYEQYFGPGTRLTVT.

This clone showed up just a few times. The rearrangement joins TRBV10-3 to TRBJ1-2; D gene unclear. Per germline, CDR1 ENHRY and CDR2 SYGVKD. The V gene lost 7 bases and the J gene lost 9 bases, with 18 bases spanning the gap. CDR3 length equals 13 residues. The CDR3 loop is CAINPPGGDRYTF. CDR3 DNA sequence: TGTGCCATCAACCCCCCGGGAGGAGATCGCTACACCTTC.

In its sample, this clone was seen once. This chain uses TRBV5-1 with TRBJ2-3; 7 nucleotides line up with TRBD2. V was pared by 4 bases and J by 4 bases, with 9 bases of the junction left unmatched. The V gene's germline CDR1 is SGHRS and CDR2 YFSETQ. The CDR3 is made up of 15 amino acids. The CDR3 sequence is CASSPLGGRADTQYF. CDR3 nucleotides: TGCGCCAGCAGCCCCCTGGGGGGGAGGGCAGATACGCAGTATTTT.

The CDR3 DNA reads TGTGCCAGCAGCGGGTCGGGGCACTCCTACGAGCAGTACTTC. Its translation is CASSGSGHSYEQYF. The chain has TRBV5-5 and TRBJ2-7, with D perhaps being TRBD1 or TRBD2 (5 bases each). This CDR3 is built from 14 residues. Germline V gene lookup returns CDR1 SGHKS and CDR2 YYEKEE (reference sequence). V lost 4 bases and J 0 bases, leaving 11 bases between the germline ends.

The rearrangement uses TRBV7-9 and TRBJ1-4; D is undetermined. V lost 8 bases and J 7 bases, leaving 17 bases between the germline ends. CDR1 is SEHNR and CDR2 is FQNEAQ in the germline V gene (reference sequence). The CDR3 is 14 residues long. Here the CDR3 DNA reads TGTGCCAGCGGCCTAATGGGGATGAGTGAAAAACTGTTTTTT. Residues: CASGLMGMSEKLFF.

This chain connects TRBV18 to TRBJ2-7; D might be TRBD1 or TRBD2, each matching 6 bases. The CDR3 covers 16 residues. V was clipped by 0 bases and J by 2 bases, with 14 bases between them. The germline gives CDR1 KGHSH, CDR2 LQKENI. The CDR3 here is CASSPPGGRTTYEQYF. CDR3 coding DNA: TGTGCCAGCTCACCACCCGGGGGCAGGACCACCTACGAGCAGTACTTC.

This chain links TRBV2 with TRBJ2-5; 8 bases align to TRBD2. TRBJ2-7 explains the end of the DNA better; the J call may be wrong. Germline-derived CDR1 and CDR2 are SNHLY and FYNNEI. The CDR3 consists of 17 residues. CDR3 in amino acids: CASSEFPSGRSPYEQYF. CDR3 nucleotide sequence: TGTGCCAGCAGTGAATTTCCCAGCGGGAGATCGCCCTACGAGCAGTACTTC.

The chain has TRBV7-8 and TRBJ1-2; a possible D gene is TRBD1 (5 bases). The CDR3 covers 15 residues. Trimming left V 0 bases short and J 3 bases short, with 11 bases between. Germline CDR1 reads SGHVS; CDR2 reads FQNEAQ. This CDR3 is CASSLAPGIYYGYTF. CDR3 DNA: TGTGCCAGCAGCTTAGCGCCAGGGATCTACTATGGCTACACCTTC.